This record concerns one T cell receptor (beta chain) sequence. The CDR3 has 14 amino acids. Germline assignment: CDR1 KGHDR and CDR2 SFDVKD. Between the trimmed V and J ends, which lost 3 bases and 11 bases, there was a span of 16 bases. The entry originates in a study of control samples from healthy donors and cancer patients. Libraries were prepared by immunoSEQ multiplex PCR; TCRdb keeps only in-frame clonotypes and omits some of them. The top ten hold about 9.9% of the sample, which has under 85,000 clones, 65% to 90% seen once. Sequences were obtained from PBMCs. The TCR was taken from a man between 60 and 75 years old with head and neck cancer. The gene calls are TRBV24-1 and TRBJ2-1; D perhaps matches TRBD1 (5 bases). The CDR3 protein is CATSDILDSAQQFF. In nucleotides, the CDR3 is TGTGCCACCAGTGATATCTTAGACAGTGCCCAGCAGTTCTTC.